The 19 T cell receptor beta chains below all came from one sample that was sequenced in a study of T cell responses to AZD1222 COVID-19 vaccine. Sequencing was performed with immunoSEQ multiplex PCR; in TCRdb, only in-frame clones are kept and a portion is missing. The sample lists 46,000 or so clones, about three quarters occurring once. The input for sequencing was peripheral blood, taken on day 0 of AZD1222 vaccination. The receptors were sampled from an adult in good health.

The gene calls are TRBV29-1 and TRBJ1-1; possible D gene TRBD1, 5 bases. The CDR3 length is 15 residues. Trimming took 1 base from V and 0 from J, leaving 12 bases between them. Germline V lookup: CDR1 SQVTM, CDR2 ANQGSEA. The CDR3 region is CSVEVGAGMNTEAFF. The CDR3 DNA sequence: TGCAGCGTTGAAGTCGGGGCGGGGATGAACACTGAAGCTTTCTTT.

V usage is TRBV24-1 and J usage is TRBJ1-1; no firm D call. V was pared by 4 bases and J by 3 bases, with 11 bases between. The CDR3 covers 14 residues. CDR1 and CDR2 (germline): KGHDR, SFDVKD. The CDR3 DNA is TGTGCCACCAGTGACCCCGAGCGGGACACTGAAGCTTTCTTT. Protein: CATSDPERDTEAFF.

This clone has just a few counts. The chain has TRBV7-2 and TRBJ2-7; 9 bases match TRBD2. The ends lost 3 bases at V and 5 bases at J; junction bases unmatched: 8. Germline-derived CDR1 and CDR2 are SGHTA and FQGNSA. This CDR3 is built from 15 residues. The CDR3 DNA follows: TGTGCCAGCAGCTTTAGCGGGAGCTTTGCCGACGAGCAGTACTTC. This codes for CASSFSGSFADEQYF.

This sequence joins TRBV30 and TRBJ1-1; possible D gene TRBD1, 6 bases. CDR1 is GTSNPN and CDR2 is SVGIG in the germline V gene (reference sequence). The CDR3 has 12 residues. V dropped 5 bases and J dropped 0 bases, with 7 bases sitting between them. The CDR3 here is CAWGQMNTEAFF. The CDR3 region has the DNA TGTGCCTGGGGACAGATGAACACTGAAGCTTTCTTT.

V and J are TRBV5-4 and TRBJ2-4; D tentatively reads TRBD1 or TRBD2 (5 bases each). The CDR3 extends over 15 amino acids. Germline values: CDR1 SGHNT, CDR2 YYREEE (reference sequence). Trimming shortened V by 2 bases and J by 0 bases, and 9 bases separated the two germline ends. The CDR3 DNA reads TGTGCCAGCAGCTTAGGGGACCTAGCCAAAAACATTCAGTACTTC. This codes for CASSLGDLAKNIQYF.

The V and J genes are TRBV7-9 and TRBJ2-6; 7 nucleotides line up with TRBD2. Germline assignment: CDR1 SEHNR and CDR2 FQNEAQ (reference sequence). J was trimmed by 4 bases and V by 2 bases; bases with no gene match: 2. The CDR3 spans 15 residues. The chain's CDR3 is CASSLSGVGANVLTF. The CDR3 bases are TGTGCCAGCAGCTTAAGCGGGGTGGGGGCCAACGTCCTGACTTTC.

This chain links TRBV7-8 with TRBJ2-7; 11 bases line up with TRBD2. Germline values: CDR1 SGHVS, CDR2 FQNEAQ. Trimming removed 4 bases from V and 3 bases from J; junction bases left unmatched: 5. The CDR3 length is 15 residues. DNA of the CDR3: TGTGCCAGCAGCTATAGCGGGAGGGCGGTCTACGAGCAGTACTTC. Translation: CASSYSGRAVYEQYF.

The rearrangement joins TRBV7-9 to TRBJ1-4; TRBD1 matches at 9 bases. The CDR3 has 14 residues. J lost 8 bases, V lost 5 bases, and 6 bases had no gene match. Germline-derived CDR1 and CDR2 are SEHNR and FQNEAQ (reference sequence). CDR3 protein: CASSQQGAEEKLFF. CDR3 nucleotide sequence: TGTGCCAGCAGCCAACAGGGGGCGGAAGAAAAACTGTTTTTT.

In nucleotides, the CDR3 is TGTGCCAGCAGCTTCCCAGGACTAGGCAATGAGCAGTTCTTC. This translates into CASSFPGLGNEQFF. The chain uses TRBV5-6 and TRBJ2-1; 7 nucleotides align to TRBD2. There are 14 residues in the CDR3. Germline CDR1 and CDR2: SGHDT and YYEEEE. The trim removed 2 bases at V and 6 bases at J, leaving 5 bases unmatched.

CDR3 protein: CASSLGLSENIQYF. The CDR3 bases are TGTGCCAGCAGCTTGGGACTATCGGAAAACATTCAGTACTTC. V gene TRBV7-2 combines with J gene TRBJ2-4; 7 nucleotides agree with TRBD2. V lost 3 bases and J lost 5; bases outside the gene matches: 4. Germline-derived CDR1 and CDR2 are SGHTA and FQGNSA. The length of the CDR3 is 14 residues.

This clone came up once. The genes are TRBV5-6 and TRBJ1-2; no definite D call. The V gene's germline CDR1 is SGHDT and CDR2 YYEEEE. V lost 4 bases and J 2 bases, leaving 12 bases between the germline ends. This CDR3 has 14 residues. The CDR3 sequence is CASSNPTVNYGYTF. CDR3 nucleotide sequence: TGTGCCAGCAGCAACCCCACAGTGAACTATGGCTACACCTTC.

J is TRBJ2-5 and V is TRBV27, with 10 positions matching TRBD1. Trimming cost V 6 bases and J 2 bases; bases outside gene matches: 3. The CDR3 length is 14 residues. Germline lookup yields CDR1 MNHEY and CDR2 SMNVEV (reference sequence). The CDR3 loop is CASRRGQGQETQYF. The CDR3 region has the DNA TGTGCCAGCAGACGGGGACAGGGGCAAGAGACCCAGTACTTC.

The chain uses TRBV5-6 and TRBJ2-7; 7 bases line up with TRBD2. V dropped 2 bases and J dropped 3; count of bases not matched to a gene: 8. The CDR3 consists of 15 residues. Per germline, CDR1 SGHDT and CDR2 YYEEEE. The CDR3 DNA reads as TGTGCCAGCAGCTTTTACGGCGGGAGTAACTACGAGCAGTACTTC. Translated, it gives CASSFYGGSNYEQYF.

This clone appeared once. V usage is TRBV6-5 and J usage is TRBJ1-4; TRBD1 matches 8 bases. With V trimmed by 10 bases and J by 5 bases, 9 bases remained unmatched. Germline CDR1 is MNHEY and CDR2 is SVGAGI. The CDR3 spans 14 residues. CDR3 loop: CATAPGQENEKLFF. The CDR3 DNA sequence: TGTGCCACCGCCCCGGGACAGGAAAATGAAAAACTGTTTTTT.

The chain's CDR3 is CASSFGANTGELFF. CDR3 DNA: TGTGCCAGCAGCTTCGGAGCGAACACCGGGGAGCTGTTTTTT. The chain has TRBV5-8 and TRBJ2-2; no firm D call. CDR3 size: 14 residues. CDR1 is SGHTS and CDR2 is YDEGEE in the germline V gene. Between the trimmed V and J ends, which lost 2 bases and 0 bases, there was a span of 5 bases.

This chain connects TRBV18 to TRBJ1-5; TRBD1 matches at 8 bases. This CDR3 contains 17 residues. The germline V gene has CDR1 KGHSH and CDR2 LQKENI. V shed 3 bases, J shed 5 bases, and the junction held 12 bases outside the gene matches. CDR3: CASSPLGPGGMYQPQHF. CDR3 nucleotides: TGTGCCAGCTCACCCCTGGGCCCAGGGGGCATGTATCAGCCCCAGCATTTT. Drawing the rest from reference TRBV18 and TRBJ1-5, the complete variable domain is NAGVMQNPRHLVRRRGQEARLRCSPMKGHSHVYWYRQLPEEGLKFMVYLQKENIIDESGMPKERFSAEFPKEGPSILRIQQVVRGDSAAYFCASSPLGPGGMYQPQHFGDGTRLSIL.

The CDR3 coding sequence is TGTGCCAGCAGCTTGACTCAAGTTAACACCGGGGAGCTGTTTTTT. Translating it yields CASSLTQVNTGELFF. The chain combines TRBV7-8 with TRBJ2-2; no reliable D call. Germline V gene lookup returns CDR1 SGHVS and CDR2 FQNEAQ. V was pared by 3 bases and J by 2 bases, with 10 bases between. This CDR3 is 15 amino acids long. Using reference TRBV7-8 and TRBJ2-2 for the parts outside the CDR3, the full variable domain is GAGVSQSPRYKVAKRGQDVALRCDPISGHVSLFWYQQALGQGPEFLTYFQNEAQLDKSGLPSDRFFAERPEGSVSTLKIQRTQQEDSAVYLCASSLTQVNTGELFFGEGSRLTVL.

Relative to its sample, this clone is medium-sized. The chain couples TRBV28 to TRBJ1-6, with D perhaps matching TRBD1 (5 bases). V was cut by 7 bases and J by 7 bases, with 11 bases left in between. This CDR3 is 13 amino acids long. Looked up from germline, CDR1 is MDHEN and CDR2 is SYDVKM. The CDR3 DNA is TGTGCCAGCATGAAGGGGCTGAATTCACCCCTCCACTTT. It encodes CASMKGLNSPLHF.

CDR3 sequence (DNA): TGTGCCAGCCCCGGGACAGGAGCGACCCAGTACTTC. This encodes CASPGTGATQYF. The chain couples TRBV6-5 to TRBJ2-5; TRBD1 matches at 8 bases. The CDR3 spans 12 residues. The germline CDR1 and CDR2 sequences are MNHEY and SVGAGI. Trimming at V came to 8 bases and at J to 7 bases, leaving 6 bases not matched to a gene.